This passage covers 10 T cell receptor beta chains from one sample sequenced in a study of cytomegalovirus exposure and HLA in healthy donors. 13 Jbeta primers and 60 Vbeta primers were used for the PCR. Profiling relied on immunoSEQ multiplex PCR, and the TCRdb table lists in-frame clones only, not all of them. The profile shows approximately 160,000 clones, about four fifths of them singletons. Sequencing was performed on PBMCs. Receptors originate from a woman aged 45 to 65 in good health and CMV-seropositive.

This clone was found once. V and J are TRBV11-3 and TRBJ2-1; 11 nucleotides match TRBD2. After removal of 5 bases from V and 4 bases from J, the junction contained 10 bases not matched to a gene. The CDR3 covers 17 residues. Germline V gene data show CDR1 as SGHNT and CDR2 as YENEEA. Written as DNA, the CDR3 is TGTGCCAGCAGCCTCCGTAGCGGGAGGGAAGGGTACAATGAGCAGTTCTTC. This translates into CASSLRSGREGYNEQFF.

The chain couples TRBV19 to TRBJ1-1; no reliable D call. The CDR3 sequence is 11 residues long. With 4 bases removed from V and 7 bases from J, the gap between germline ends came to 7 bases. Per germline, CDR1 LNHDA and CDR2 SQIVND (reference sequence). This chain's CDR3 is CASSKYGEAFF. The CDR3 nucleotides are TGTGCCAGTAGTAAGTACGGTGAAGCTTTCTTT.

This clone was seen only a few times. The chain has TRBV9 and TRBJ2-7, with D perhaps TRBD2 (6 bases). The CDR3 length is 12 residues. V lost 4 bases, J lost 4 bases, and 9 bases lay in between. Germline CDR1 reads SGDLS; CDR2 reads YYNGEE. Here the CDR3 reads CASSPEGYEQYF. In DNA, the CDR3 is TGTGCCAGCAGCCCGGAGGGATACGAGCAGTACTTC.

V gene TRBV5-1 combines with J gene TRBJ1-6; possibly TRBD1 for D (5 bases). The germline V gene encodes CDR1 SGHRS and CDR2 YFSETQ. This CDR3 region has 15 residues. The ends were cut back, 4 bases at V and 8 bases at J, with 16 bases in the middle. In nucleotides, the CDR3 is TGCGCCAGCAGCCCTATGACAGCAGAAGATTCACCCCTCCACTTT. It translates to CASSPMTAEDSPLHF.

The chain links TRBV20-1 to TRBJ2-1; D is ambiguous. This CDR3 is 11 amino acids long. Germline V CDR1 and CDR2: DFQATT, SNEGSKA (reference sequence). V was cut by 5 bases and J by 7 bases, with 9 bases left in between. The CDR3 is CSAQEKNEQFF. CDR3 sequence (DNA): TGCAGTGCTCAAGAGAAGAATGAGCAGTTCTTC.

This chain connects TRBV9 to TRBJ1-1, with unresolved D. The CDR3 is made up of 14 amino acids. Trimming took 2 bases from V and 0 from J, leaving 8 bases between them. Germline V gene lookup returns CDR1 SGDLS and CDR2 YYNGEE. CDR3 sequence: CASSVSGLNTEAFF. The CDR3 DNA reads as TGTGCCAGCAGCGTTTCAGGCCTGAACACTGAAGCTTTCTTT.

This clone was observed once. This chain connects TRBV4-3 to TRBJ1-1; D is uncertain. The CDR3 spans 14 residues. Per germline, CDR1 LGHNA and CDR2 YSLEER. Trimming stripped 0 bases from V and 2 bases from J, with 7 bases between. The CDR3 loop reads CASSQDRPNTEAFF. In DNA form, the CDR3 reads TGCGCCAGCAGCCAAGACAGGCCCAACACTGAAGCTTTCTTT.

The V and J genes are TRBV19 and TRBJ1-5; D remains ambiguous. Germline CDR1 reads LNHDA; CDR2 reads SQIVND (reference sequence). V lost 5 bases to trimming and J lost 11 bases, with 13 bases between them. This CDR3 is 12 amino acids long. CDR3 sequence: CASSVTGSAQHF. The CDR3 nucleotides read TGTGCCAGTAGTGTGACGGGATCAGCCCAGCATTTT.

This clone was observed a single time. The CDR3 loop reads CASSRLGLDGNEQFF. The CDR3 DNA is TGTGCCAGCAGCCGACTCGGACTAGACGGGAATGAGCAGTTCTTC. The chain carries TRBV7-9 and TRBJ2-1, with 7 positions matching TRBD2. Germline CDR1 and CDR2: SEHNR and FQNEAQ (reference sequence). The CDR3 contains 15 residues. V lost 5 bases to trimming and J lost 7 bases; unmatched junction nucleotides: 11. Full variable domain (missing parts from reference TRBV7-9 and TRBJ2-1): DTGVSQNPRHKITKRGQNVTFRCDPISEHNRLYWYRQTLGQGPEFLTYFQNEAQLEKSRLLSDRFSAERPKGSFSTLEIQRTEQGDSAMYLCASSRLGLDGNEQFFGPGTRLTVL.

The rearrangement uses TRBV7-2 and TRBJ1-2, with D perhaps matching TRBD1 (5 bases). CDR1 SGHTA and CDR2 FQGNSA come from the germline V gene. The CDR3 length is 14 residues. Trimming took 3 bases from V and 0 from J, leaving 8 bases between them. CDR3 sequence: CASSFSGSNYGYTF. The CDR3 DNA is TGTGCCAGCAGCTTTTCAGGGTCTAACTATGGCTACACCTTC. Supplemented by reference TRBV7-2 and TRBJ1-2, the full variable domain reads GAGVSQSPSNKVTEKGKDVELRCDPISGHTALYWYRQSLGQGLEFLIYFQGNSAPDKSGLPSDRFSAERTGGSVSTLTIQRTQQEDSAVYLCASSFSGSNYGYTFGSGTRLTVV.